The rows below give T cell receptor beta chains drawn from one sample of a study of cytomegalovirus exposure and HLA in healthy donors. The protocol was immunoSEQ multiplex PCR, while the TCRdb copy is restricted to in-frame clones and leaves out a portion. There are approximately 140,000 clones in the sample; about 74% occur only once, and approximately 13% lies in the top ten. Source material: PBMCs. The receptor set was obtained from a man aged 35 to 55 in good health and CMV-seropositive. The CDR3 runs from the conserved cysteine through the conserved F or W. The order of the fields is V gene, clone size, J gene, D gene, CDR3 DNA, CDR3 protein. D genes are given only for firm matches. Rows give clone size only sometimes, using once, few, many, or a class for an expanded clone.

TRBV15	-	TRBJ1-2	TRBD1	TGTGCCACCAGCAGTCACAGGGGGCCCTATGGCTACACCTTC	CATSSHRGPYGYTF
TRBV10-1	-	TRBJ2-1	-	TGCGCCAGCAGTGATAACTACAATGAGCAGTTCTTC	CASSDNYNEQFF
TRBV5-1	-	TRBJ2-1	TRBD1	TGCGCCAGCAGCGGGGACCTAGGACAGGGTAGGGATGAGCAGTTCTTC	CASSGDLGQGRDEQFF
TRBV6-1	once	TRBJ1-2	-	TGTGCCAGCAGTCCAACGCGGCAGACTAACTATGGCTACACCTTC	CASSPTRQTNYGYTF
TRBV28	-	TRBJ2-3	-	TGTGCCAGCAGTTCTCAGACAGGCGGCACAGATACGCAGTATTTT	CASSSQTGGTDTQYF
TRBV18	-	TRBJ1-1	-	TGTGCCAGCTCATCTGACAGGAACACTGAAGCTTTCTTT	CASSSDRNTEAFF
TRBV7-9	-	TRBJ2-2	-	TGTGCCAGCAGCCCGAACCCCCGGGGGGCGGGGAACACCGGGGAGCTGTTTTTT	CASSPNPRGAGNTGELFF
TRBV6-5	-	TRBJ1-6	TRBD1	TGTGCCAGCAGTCTATGGACAGGCGGTTCACCCCTCCACTTT	CASSLWTGGSPLHF
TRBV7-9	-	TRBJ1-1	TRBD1	TGTGCCAGCAGCGAAACGGGCCTACAGGGGGCTTTC	CASSETGLQGAF
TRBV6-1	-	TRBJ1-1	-	TGTGCCAGCAGTGACGGGAGGCCCGGGGCTTTCTTT	CASSDGRPGAFF
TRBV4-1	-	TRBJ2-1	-	TGCGCCAGCAGCCACAGCTCCTACAATGAGCAGTTCTTC	CASSHSSYNEQFF
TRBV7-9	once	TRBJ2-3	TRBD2	TGTGCCAGCAGCCCGACTAGCGGGGGGTTTGGTACGCAGTATTTT	CASSPTSGGFGTQYF
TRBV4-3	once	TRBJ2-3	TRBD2	TGCGCCAGCAGCCAGGGGGGGACTAGCGGGAGTGATACGCAGTATTTT	CASSQGGTSGSDTQYF
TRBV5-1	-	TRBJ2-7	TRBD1	TGCGCCAGCAGCCCAAGAGGGGGCGCCTACGAGCAGTACTTC	CASSPRGGAYEQYF
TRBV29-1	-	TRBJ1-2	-	TGCAGCGTTGAAGAGGGGGGGCCCAACTATGGCTACACCTTC	CSVEEGGPNYGYTF
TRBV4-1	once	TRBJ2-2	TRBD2	TGCGCCAGCAGCCGACTAGCGGGCACGAACACCGGGGAGCTGTTTTTT	CASSRLAGTNTGELFF
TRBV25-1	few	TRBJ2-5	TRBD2	TGTGCCAGCAGCCCTAGCGGGCGGGAGACCCAGTACTTC	CASSPSGRETQYF
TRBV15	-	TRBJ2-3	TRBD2	TGTGCCACCAGCAGAGATCGGGCTAGCGGCTCCACAGATACGCAGTATTTT	CATSRDRASGSTDTQYF
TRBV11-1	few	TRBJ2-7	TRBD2	TGTGCCAGCAGTTATGGACTAGCGGGGGGATACGAGCAGTACTTC	CASSYGLAGGYEQYF
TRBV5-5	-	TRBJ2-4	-	TGTGCCAGCAGCTTGCTAGGCGCCAAAAACATTCAGTACTTC	CASSLLGAKNIQYF
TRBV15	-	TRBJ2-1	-	TGTGCCACCAGCCCAGACGGAGTTCGAGGCAATGAGCAGTTCTTC	CATSPDGVRGNEQFF
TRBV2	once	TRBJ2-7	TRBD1	TGTGCCAGCGCCACGACAGGGGTGCCCTACGAGCAGTACTTC	CASATTGVPYEQYF
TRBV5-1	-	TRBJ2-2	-	TGCGCCAGCAGCTTGGCGGGAGTGAACACCGGGGAGCTGTTTTTT	CASSLAGVNTGELFF
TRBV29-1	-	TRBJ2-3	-	TGCAGCGTTGGGCAGGGATTAATCACAGATACGCAGTATTTT	CSVGQGLITDTQYF
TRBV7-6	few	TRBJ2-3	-	TGTGCCAGCAGCTTACTCCCGGCTAGCGGCACAGATACGCAGTATTTT	CASSLLPASGTDTQYF
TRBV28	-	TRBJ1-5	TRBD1	TGTGCCAGCATCAGACAGGGTGATAAGCCCCAGCATTTT	CASIRQGDKPQHF
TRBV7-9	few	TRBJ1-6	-	TGTGCCAGCAGCTTAGTAGGGGATTCACCCCTCCACTTT	CASSLVGDSPLHF
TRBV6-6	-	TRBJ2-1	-	TGTGCCAGCAGTTACTACGTCCAGGGCAATGAGCAGTTCTTC	CASSYYVQGNEQFF
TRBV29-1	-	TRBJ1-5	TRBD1	TGCAGCGTGGGGACAGGGGGAGGTAATCAGCCCCAGCATTTT	CSVGTGGGNQPQHF
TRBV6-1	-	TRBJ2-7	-	TGTGCCAGCAGTGGCCGCGTGGATAGCGACTACGAGCAGTACTTC	CASSGRVDSDYEQYF
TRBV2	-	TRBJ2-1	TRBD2	TGTGCCAGCACCGGGGTAGCGGGCAATGAGCAGTTCTTC	CASTGVAGNEQFF
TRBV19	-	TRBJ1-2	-	TGTGCCAGTAGATCGGGACTTCTCGGCACATTAAACTATGGCTACACCTTC	CASRSGLLGTLNYGYTF
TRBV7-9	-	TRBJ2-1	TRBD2	TGTGCCAGCAGACCACTAGCGGGGGCCCTCGAAGGTGAGCAGTTCTTC	CASRPLAGALEGEQFF
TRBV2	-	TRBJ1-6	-	TGTGCCAGCAGTAGTGCCAGATTAACTAATTCACCCCTCCACTTT	CASSSARLTNSPLHF
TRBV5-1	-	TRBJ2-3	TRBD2	TGCGCCAGCACCGTAACTAGCGCCAACACAGATACGCAGTATTTT	CASTVTSANTDTQYF
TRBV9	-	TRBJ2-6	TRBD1	TGTGCCAGCAGCGTGACAGGGGTCAACTCTGGGGCCAACGTCCTGACTTTC	CASSVTGVNSGANVLTF
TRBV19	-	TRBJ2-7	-	TGTGCCAGTAGTAGGACAGAATCCTACGAGCAGTACTTC	CASSRTESYEQYF
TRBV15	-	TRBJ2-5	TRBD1	TGTGCCACCAGCTCTCGACAGGGGGCCGCCGAGACCCAGTACTTC	CATSSRQGAAETQYF
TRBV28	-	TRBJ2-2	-	TGTGCCAGCAACCCCCGACAGAGCCCCTCCGGGGAGCTGTTTTTT	CASNPRQSPSGELFF
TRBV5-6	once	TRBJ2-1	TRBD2	TGTGCCAGCAGCTTGTTCGGGACTAGCGGGAGCTTCTACAATGAGCAGTTCTTC	CASSLFGTSGSFYNEQFF
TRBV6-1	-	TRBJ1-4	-	TGTGCCAGCAGACCTGGGGGAGGGAATGAAAAACTGTTTTTT	CASRPGGGNEKLFF
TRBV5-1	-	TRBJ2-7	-	TGCGCCAGCAGCTGGGGGCCTCTAGGGGAGCAGTACTTC	CASSWGPLGEQYF
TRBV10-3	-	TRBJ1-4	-	TGTGCCATCAGTGAGTCGGGTCGGGGAACTAATGAAAAACTGTTTTTT	CAISESGRGTNEKLFF
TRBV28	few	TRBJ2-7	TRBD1	TGTGCCAGCAGCCTGCGGACAGGGAGCGAGCAGTACTTC	CASSLRTGSEQYF
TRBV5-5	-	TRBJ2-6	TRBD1	TGTGCCAGCAGCTTGCCAGGGACAGGTAGGGCCAACGTCCTGACTTTC	CASSLPGTGRANVLTF
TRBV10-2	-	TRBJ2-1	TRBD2	TGCGCCAGCAGTGTGGGAGGGAGGGCCGGGCAGTTCTTC	CASSVGGRAGQFF
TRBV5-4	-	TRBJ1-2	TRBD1	TGTGCCAGCAGCTCAGGGGGTAGCCCTAACTATGGCTACACCTTC	CASSSGGSPNYGYTF
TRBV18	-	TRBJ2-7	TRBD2	TGTGCCAGCTCACTTGGGACTAGCGGGAGAATCTACGAGCAGTACTTC	CASSLGTSGRIYEQYF
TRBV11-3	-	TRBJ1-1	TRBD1	TGTGCCAGCAGCTCGGGGACAGCTTTGAACACTGAAGCTTTCTTT	CASSSGTALNTEAFF
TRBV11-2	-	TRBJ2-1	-	TGTGCCAGCAGCCAAGGGAGTGAGCAGTTCTTC	CASSQGSEQFF
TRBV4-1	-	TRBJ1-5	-	TGCGCCAGCAGCGATACAGCCGGGGCCCAGCATTTT	CASSDTAGAQHF
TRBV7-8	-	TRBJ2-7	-	TGTGCCAGCAGCTTCGGTCATAGAAGCTCCTACGAGCAGTACTTC	CASSFGHRSSYEQYF
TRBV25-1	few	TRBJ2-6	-	TGTGCCAGCAGCGGTGGGGCCAACGTCCTGACTTTC	CASSGGANVLTF
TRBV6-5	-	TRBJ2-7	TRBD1	TGTGCCGGCGCCGGGACAGGCATCGAGCAGTACTTC	CAGAGTGIEQYF